The 32 T cell receptor beta chains below were found in one sample sequenced in a study of T cell responses to AZD1222 COVID-19 vaccine (dated by TCRdb to the early 2020s). The library was obtained by the immunoSEQ multiplex PCR assay. The immuneACCESS repertoire file appears here via TCRdb, limited to in-frame rearrangements. These files lack a portion of the clones; in checked studies, under half of the deficit traces to unresolved V genes, and the cause of the others is not known. The sample data list roughly 93,000 clones, and under 90% of these were observed just once. The ten biggest clones cover roughly 2.8% of the sample. The sample's time point label, in plain terms: baseline before first vaccination. The sample's treatment or condition label, in plain terms: meningococcal conjugate vaccine given as trial control. Here the sequenced sample was peripheral blood, taken on day 0 of MenACWY control vaccination. The receptors shown here come from an adult in good health.

V and J are TRBV7-8 and TRBJ2-7; D may match TRBD1 or TRBD2 (6 bases each). V shed 1 base and J shed 1 base, with 14 bases lying between them. The CDR3 consists of 16 residues. The germline CDR1 and CDR2 sequences are SGHVS and FQNEAQ. The CDR3: CASSLEGGTRSYEQYF. DNA of the CDR3: TGTGCCAGCAGCTTAGAAGGAGGGACAAGATCCTACGAGCAGTACTTC.

The chain recombines TRBV10-3 with TRBJ2-7; 10 bases match TRBD1. The CDR3 has 17 amino acids. CDR1 ENHRY and CDR2 SYGVKD come from the germline V gene. V lost 0 bases, J lost 1 base, and 6 bases stayed unmatched. The CDR3 nucleotides read TGTGCCATCAGTGAGTCTGCCGGGACAGGGGTGTCCTACGAGCAGTACTTC. As protein: CAISESAGTGVSYEQYF.

Concerning this clone itself: This sequence may be a read error, since a much larger clone differs from it by one base. Other DNA sequences in the sample encode the same CDR3. This chain connects TRBV27 to TRBJ1-5; D not certain. Germline CDR1 is MNHEY and CDR2 is SMNVEV (reference sequence). V was cut by 7 bases and J by 7 bases, with 23 bases left in between. The CDR3 length is 16 residues. The CDR3 DNA follows: TGTGCCAGCACCCTTAGGGCGGACGATACAAGGCAGCCCCAGCATTTT. This translates into CASTLRADDTRQPQHF.

The genes are TRBV5-6 and TRBJ2-2; TRBD1 agrees at 9 bases. This CDR3 has 16 amino acids. The germline CDR1 and CDR2 sequences are SGHDT and YYEEEE. V lost 4 bases, J lost 1 base, and 5 bases stayed unmatched. This CDR3 reads CASSPGTGLNTGELFF. CDR3 in DNA: TGTGCCAGCAGCCCCGGGACAGGGTTGAACACCGGGGAGCTGTTTTTT.

As DNA, the CDR3 is TGTGCCAGCAGTGGGGACAGGGCCTACTATGGCTACACCTTC. This sequence encodes CASSGDRAYYGYTF. The chain links TRBV2 to TRBJ1-2; 9 bases line up with TRBD1. The CDR3 is 14 residues long. V lost 4 bases and J lost 3; bases outside the gene matches: 3. Germline CDR1 and CDR2: SNHLY and FYNNEI.

The chain carries TRBV27 and TRBJ2-7; no reliable D call. The V end lost 6 bases, the J end lost 0 bases, and 9 bases lay between the germline ends. Germline V gene sequence: CDR1 MNHEY, CDR2 SMNVEV (reference sequence). This CDR3 has 13 amino acids. DNA of the CDR3: TGTGCCAGCAGCCTGCGTCCCTCCTACGAGCAGTACTTC. Translation gives CASSLRPSYEQYF.

The gene calls are TRBV27 and TRBJ2-7, with 8 bases aligning to TRBD1. Germline lookup yields CDR1 MNHEY and CDR2 SMNVEV (reference sequence). Germline trimming cut 2 bases from V and 5 bases from J; bases unmatched to any gene: 5. The CDR3 totals 14 residues. CDR3 in DNA: TGTGCCAGCAGTTTACTCCAGGGGGCCAACGAGCAGTACTTC. It specifies CASSLLQGANEQYF.

The V and J genes are TRBV6-1 and TRBJ2-7; perhaps D is TRBD1 or TRBD2 (5 bases each). This CDR3 region has 13 residues. The germline V gene encodes CDR1 MNHNS and CDR2 SASEGT. The V and J ends lost 3 bases and 1 base respectively, with 7 bases between them. This CDR3 is CASSERGSYEQYF. CDR3 nucleotide sequence: TGTGCCAGCAGTGAGAGGGGTTCCTACGAGCAGTACTTC.

This clone was counted once. The rearrangement joins TRBV7-2 to TRBJ2-3; D remains ambiguous. V lost 5 bases to trimming and J lost 3 bases, with 18 bases between them. This CDR3 is 16 amino acids long. Germline CDR1 and CDR2: SGHTA and FQGNSA. The CDR3 nucleotides are TGTGCCAGCAGCCCACCCGCAGGAAGGGCTACAGATACGCAGTATTTT. This translates into CASSPPAGRATDTQYF.

This sequence joins TRBV9 and TRBJ1-5; D remains ambiguous. Per the germline V gene, CDR1 is SGDLS and CDR2 is YYNGEE. V was cut by 4 bases and J by 5 bases, with 13 bases left in between. CDR3 length: 14 residues. The CDR3 region is CASSPDGVHQPQHF. The CDR3 DNA is TGTGCCAGCAGCCCCGACGGGGTGCATCAGCCCCAGCATTTT. Full variable domain (missing parts from reference TRBV9 and TRBJ1-5): DSGVTQTPKHLITATGQRVTLRCSPRSGDLSVYWYQQSLDQGLQFLIQYYNGEERAKGNILERFSAQQFPDLHSELNLSSLELGDSALYFCASSPDGVHQPQHFGDGTRLSIL.

The rearrangement uses TRBV11-2 and TRBJ2-5; 8 bases agree with TRBD2. The V and J ends lost 3 bases and 4 bases, in that order; junction bases with no gene match: 4. CDR3 length: 14 residues. The germline CDR1 and CDR2 sequences are SGHAT and FQNNGV. Here the CDR3 reads CASSLSGGRETQYF. The CDR3 DNA reads as TGTGCCAGCAGCTTGTCGGGGGGGAGAGAGACCCAGTACTTC.

Here the CDR3 reads CASSLTGANEETQYF. The CDR3 DNA reads as TGTGCCAGCAGCCTGACCGGCGCAAACGAAGAGACCCAGTACTTC. The chain couples TRBV5-5 to TRBJ2-5, with D unclear. Per germline, CDR1 SGHKS and CDR2 YYEKEE (reference sequence). Trimming stripped 4 bases from V and 3 bases from J, with 16 bases between. The CDR3 totals 15 residues.

This clone was counted between two and nine times. This chain links TRBV20-1 with TRBJ1-5; TRBD1 agrees at 7 bases. This CDR3 comprises 15 residues. The junction had 5 bases not matched to a gene; V was cut back by 3 bases and J by 0 bases. The V gene's germline CDR1 is DFQATT and CDR2 SNEGSKA (reference sequence). CDR3 bases: TGCAGTGCTAGTAACAGGGGTAATAGCAATCAGCCCCAGCATTTT. Amino acids: CSASNRGNSNQPQHF.

The chain recombines TRBV10-2 with TRBJ2-3; 9 positions match TRBD2. The trim removed 4 bases at V and 2 bases at J, leaving 7 bases unmatched. The CDR3 is made up of 16 amino acids. Germline CDR1 and CDR2: WSHSY and SAAADI. The CDR3 reads CASSVTSGSVTDTQYF. The DNA of the CDR3 is TGCGCCAGCAGTGTTACTAGCGGGTCTGTCACAGATACGCAGTATTTT.

The rearrangement uses TRBV6-5 and TRBJ1-6; D unresolved. In germline, CDR1 is MNHEY, CDR2 SVGAGI. Trimming took 6 bases from V and 7 from J, leaving 7 bases between them. The CDR3 sequence is 12 residues long. The CDR3 DNA sequence: TGTGCCAGCAGGGCCGGGAATTCACCCCTCCACTTT. Amino acid sequence: CASRAGNSPLHF.

This clone has only one observation. V and J are TRBV6-2 or TRBV6-3 and TRBJ1-1; D is possibly TRBD1 (6 bases). Trimming took 1 base from V and 8 from J, leaving 11 bases between them. Germline V CDR1 and CDR2: MNHEY, SVGEGT. The CDR3 runs 13 residues. CDR3 protein: CASSYLRQAEAFF. In nucleotides, the CDR3 is TGTGCCAGCAGTTACTTAAGACAGGCCGAAGCTTTCTTT.

The DNA of the CDR3 is TGTGCCAGCAGCTCCACCGGGACAGGAAATTCACCCCTCCACTTT. Amino acid sequence: CASSSTGTGNSPLHF. V usage is TRBV7-8 and J usage is TRBJ1-6, with 8 positions matching TRBD1. This CDR3 has 15 residues. Germline assignment: CDR1 SGHVS and CDR2 FQNEAQ. J gave up 7 bases and V 4 bases, and 6 bases lay outside the gene matches.

A single count supports this clone. The V and J genes are TRBV19 and TRBJ1-3; D remains ambiguous. The germline V gene has CDR1 LNHDA and CDR2 SQIVND (reference sequence). The CDR3 loop spans 16 amino acids. Trimming left V 1 base short and J 2 bases short, with 12 bases between. The CDR3 sequence: CASSIAFAGPGNTIYF. As DNA, the CDR3 is TGTGCCAGTAGTATAGCTTTCGCCGGGCCTGGAAACACCATATATTTT.

The table lists this clone with a count of one. J is TRBJ1-5 and V is TRBV27; D uncertain. In germline, CDR1 is MNHEY, CDR2 SMNVEV (reference sequence). This CDR3 has 15 amino acids. V dropped 1 base and J dropped 0 bases, with 7 bases sitting between them. The DNA for the CDR3 is TGTGCCAGCAGTTTATACGGCTATAGCAATCAGCCCCAGCATTTT. It encodes CASSLYGYSNQPQHF.

V is TRBV10-2 and J is TRBJ1-4; D perhaps matches TRBD1 (5 bases). The CDR3 contains 17 residues. Germline lookup yields CDR1 WSHSY and CDR2 SAAADI. Deletions cut 8 bases from V and 0 bases from J, with 19 bases between. CDR3 residues: CASRWGGIPSTNEKLFF. Written as DNA, the CDR3 is TGCGCCAGCCGATGGGGGGGGATCCCTTCAACTAATGAAAAACTGTTTTTT.

CDR3 residues: CASSLVAGEAYEQYF. CDR3 in DNA: TGTGCCAGCAGCTTAGTGGCGGGGGAGGCCTACGAGCAGTACTTC. The chain links TRBV11-2 to TRBJ2-7; 7 nucleotides line up with TRBD2. The CDR3 runs 15 residues. V was pared by 1 base and J by 2 bases, with 5 bases of the junction left unmatched. Per germline, CDR1 SGHAT and CDR2 FQNNGV.

The chain couples TRBV5-5 to TRBJ2-1, with 9 nucleotides matching TRBD1. Germline V gives CDR1 SGHKS, CDR2 YYEKEE (reference sequence). The CDR3 consists of 15 residues. After removal of 3 bases from V and 3 bases from J, the junction contained 4 bases not matched to a gene. The CDR3 reads CASSYGQGFYNEQFF. In nucleotides, the CDR3 is TGTGCCAGCAGCTACGGACAGGGGTTCTACAATGAGCAGTTCTTC.

The V gene is TRBV10-2, the J gene TRBJ1-2, with 7 positions matching TRBD1. Trimming at V came to 8 bases and at J to 7 bases, leaving 7 bases not matched to a gene. Germline loops: CDR1 WSHSY, CDR2 SAAADI. The CDR3 extends over 12 amino acids. The CDR3 DNA sequence: TGCGCCAGCCGGGACAGTGGCGGTGGCTACACCTTC. As protein: CASRDSGGGYTF.

This chain connects TRBV7-9 to TRBJ1-2, with D maybe TRBD1 (5 bases). The CDR3 loop spans 15 amino acids. Trimming removed 1 base at V and 4 bases at J, with 13 bases between. Germline CDR1 and CDR2: SEHNR and FQNEAQ (reference sequence). The CDR3 protein is CASSLEARQGYGYTF. CDR3 nucleotides: TGTGCCAGCAGCTTAGAAGCCCGGCAGGGCTATGGCTACACCTTC.

The J gene is TRBJ1-2, the V gene TRBV5-1, with D perhaps TRBD1 (5 bases). The CDR3 is made up of 15 amino acids. Between the trimmed V and J ends, which lost 4 bases and 0 bases, there was a span of 13 bases. Germline V gene sequence: CDR1 SGHRS, CDR2 YFSETQ. This CDR3 reads CASSPGHRTNYGYTF. The DNA of the CDR3 is TGCGCCAGCAGCCCAGGACACCGTACTAACTATGGCTACACCTTC. Full variable domain (missing parts from reference TRBV5-1 and TRBJ1-2): KAGVTQTPRYLIKTRGQQVTLSCSPISGHRSVSWYQQTPGQGLQFLFEYFSETQRNKGNFPGRFSGRQFSNSRSEMNVSTLELGDSALYLCASSPGHRTNYGYTFGSGTRLTVV.

The genes are TRBV7-8 and TRBJ2-7; D is unresolved. With 1 base removed from V and 0 bases from J, the gap between germline ends came to 10 bases. This CDR3 contains 15 residues. Germline V lookup: CDR1 SGHVS, CDR2 FQNEAQ. The CDR3 region is CASSLEATGSYEQYF. CDR3 in DNA: TGTGCCAGCAGCTTAGAGGCAACTGGCTCCTACGAGCAGTACTTC.

The V and J genes are TRBV11-3 and TRBJ2-2; D ambiguous. CDR3 length equals 13 residues. V lost 1 base, J lost 5 bases, and 5 bases lay in between. CDR1 SGHNT and CDR2 YENEEA come from the germline V gene. CDR3 sequence: CASSLVTTGELFF. The CDR3 DNA follows: TGTGCCAGCAGCTTAGTCACGACCGGGGAGCTGTTTTTT.

The rearrangement joins TRBV6-4 to TRBJ2-6; D ambiguous. Trimming cost V 6 bases and J 4 bases, with 10 bases left between them. The CDR3 sequence is 14 residues long. Germline assignment: CDR1 MRHNA and CDR2 SNTAGT. CDR3 in amino acids: CASSLGPGANVLTF. The CDR3 DNA reads as TGTGCCAGCAGCTTAGGGCCCGGGGCCAACGTCCTGACTTTC.

The J gene is TRBJ2-2, the V gene TRBV3-1 (or the pseudogene TRBV3-2); D uncertain. Germline CDR1 and CDR2: LGHDT and YNNKEL (reference sequence). There are 11 residues in the CDR3. Trimming took off 6 bases at V and 7 bases at J, with 6 bases between the two ends. DNA for the CDR3: TGTGCCAGCAGGAGTGTCGGGGAGCTGTTTTTT. Translation: CASRSVGELFF.

V usage is TRBV24-1 and J usage is TRBJ2-2; 10 bases agree with TRBD1. The CDR3 contains 21 residues. Germline loops: CDR1 KGHDR, CDR2 SFDVKD. V shed 0 bases, J shed 2 bases, and the junction held 14 bases outside the gene matches. The CDR3 sequence: CATSDLQGGTGVRENTGELFF. The CDR3 coding sequence is TGTGCCACCAGTGATTTGCAAGGCGGGACAGGGGTTAGAGAAAACACCGGGGAGCTGTTTTTT.

The chain has TRBV27 and TRBJ1-5; D possibly corresponds to TRBD1 (6 bases). Germline CDR1 is MNHEY and CDR2 is SMNVEV (reference sequence). V was shortened by 7 bases and J by 4 bases, with 17 bases between the two germline ends. This CDR3 spans 15 amino acids. The CDR3 DNA is TGTGCCAGCACACTAAGGGGAGGGGGAAATCAGCCCCAGCATTTT. It codes for CASTLRGGGNQPQHF.

This clone was observed a handful of times. The V and J genes are TRBV11-2 and TRBJ1-6, with unresolved D. CDR1 is SGHAT, CDR2 FQNNGV, per germline. The CDR3 length is 15 residues. The germline V and J ends were trimmed by 1 base and 7 bases, with 11 bases remaining between them. This CDR3 reads CASSLGSTANSPLHF. In DNA, the CDR3 is TGTGCCAGCAGCTTAGGGTCGACGGCGAATTCACCCCTCCACTTT.